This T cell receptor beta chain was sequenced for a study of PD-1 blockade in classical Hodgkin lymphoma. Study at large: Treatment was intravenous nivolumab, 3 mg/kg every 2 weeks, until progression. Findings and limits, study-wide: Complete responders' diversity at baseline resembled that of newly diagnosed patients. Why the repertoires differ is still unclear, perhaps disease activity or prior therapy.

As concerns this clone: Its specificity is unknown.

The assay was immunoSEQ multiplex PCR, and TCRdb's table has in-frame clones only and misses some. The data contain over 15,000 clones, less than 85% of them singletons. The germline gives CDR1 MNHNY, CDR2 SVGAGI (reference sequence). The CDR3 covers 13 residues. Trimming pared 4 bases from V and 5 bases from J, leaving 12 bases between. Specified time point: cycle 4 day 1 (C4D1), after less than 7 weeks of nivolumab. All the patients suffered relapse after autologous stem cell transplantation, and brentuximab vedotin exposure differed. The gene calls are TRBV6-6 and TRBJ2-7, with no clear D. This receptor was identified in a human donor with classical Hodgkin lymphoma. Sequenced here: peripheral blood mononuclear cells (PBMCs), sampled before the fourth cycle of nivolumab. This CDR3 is CASSLGIPHEQYF. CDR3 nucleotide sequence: TGTGCCAGCAGTTTGGGCATCCCCCACGAGCAGTACTTC.